What follows are 32 T cell receptor beta chains derived from one specimen sequenced in a study of blood T cell repertoires in COVID-19. This table comes from immunoSEQ multiplex PCR, and its TCRdb copy is limited to in-frame clones, with some not included. The sample yields about 67,000 clones, about 90% seen once. The sequencing sample was made of peripheral blood. These receptors all stem from a man aged 50 to 60 with active COVID-19.

The chain combines TRBV4-2 with TRBJ1-3; no clear D. The CDR3 length is 17 residues. With 0 bases removed from V and 4 bases from J, the gap between germline ends came to 16 bases. CDR1 LGHNA and CDR2 YNFKEQ come from the germline V gene. As DNA, the CDR3 is TGTGCCAGCAGCCAAGATCACGGGGTCCTCTCCGGAAACACCATATATTTT. Amino acids: CASSQDHGVLSGNTIYF.

Only one count was recorded for this clone. This chain links TRBV10-1 with TRBJ2-5; perhaps TRBD1 as D (6 bases). Trimming shortened V by 5 bases and J by 4 bases, and 14 bases separated the two germline ends. This CDR3 has 14 amino acids. The V gene's germline CDR1 is WNHNN and CDR2 SYGVQD (reference sequence). The CDR3 sequence is CASSKPGTPETQYF. In DNA form, the CDR3 reads TGCGCCAGCAGTAAGCCGGGGACACCAGAGACCCAGTACTTC.

The chain combines TRBV19 with TRBJ1-3; 7 bases align to TRBD1. V was clipped by 9 bases and J by 4 bases; unmatched bases: 15. CDR3 length equals 16 residues. CDR1 LNHDA and CDR2 SQIVND come from the germline V gene (reference sequence). The CDR3 is CASQPQGEASGNTIYF. CDR3 nucleotide sequence: TGTGCCAGCCAACCCCAGGGGGAGGCGTCCGGAAACACCATATATTTT.

The chain recombines TRBV7-6 with TRBJ2-1, with TRBD1 matching over 11 bases. Germline V gene data show CDR1 as SGHVS and CDR2 as FNYEAQ. CDR3 length equals 17 residues. Trimming took 2 bases from V and 6 from J; bases not matched to a gene: 9. This CDR3 is CASSLIRTGGAGNEQFF. CDR3 coding DNA: TGTGCCAGCAGCTTAATCCGGACAGGGGGCGCAGGCAATGAGCAGTTCTTC.

The sample holds one count of this clone. This CDR3 is CASSVALATDTQYF. CDR3 nucleotide sequence: TGTGCCAGCAGCGTAGCGTTAGCCACAGATACGCAGTATTTT. The chain recombines TRBV9 with TRBJ2-3, with D unclear. The germline V gene encodes CDR1 SGDLS and CDR2 YYNGEE. The V end lost 0 bases, the J end lost 2 bases, and 7 bases lay between the germline ends. The CDR3 contains 14 residues.

This rearrangement joins TRBV10-3 to TRBJ1-2; 10 bases are a match to TRBD1. This CDR3 contains 13 residues. Germline V gene sequence: CDR1 ENHRY, CDR2 SYGVKD. V lost 4 bases and J lost 11; bases outside the gene matches: 7. Here the CDR3 DNA reads TGTGCCATCAGTGGGCTGGGACAGGGGCGATACACCTTC. It is translated as CAISGLGQGRYTF.

The chain joins TRBV7-6 to TRBJ2-7, with 12 nucleotides matching TRBD1. CDR1 is SGHVS, CDR2 FNYEAQ, per germline. The CDR3 runs 16 residues. The V gene end was trimmed by 4 bases and the J gene end by 6 bases; junction bases not matched to a gene: 10. The CDR3 DNA is TGTGCCAGCAGCTCGCGTCCGGGACAGGGGGCAGGCGAGCAGTACTTC. Translation gives CASSSRPGQGAGEQYF.

This chain links TRBV15 with TRBJ2-6; TRBD1 matches at 7 bases. Losses at the gene ends were 0 bases for V and 0 bases for J; bases not matched to a gene: 2. The CDR3 spans 17 residues. The germline CDR1 and CDR2 sequences are LNHNV and YYDKDF (reference sequence). The CDR3 is CATSRDGDSSGANVLTF. The CDR3, as DNA: TGTGCCACCAGCAGAGATGGGGACAGCTCTGGGGCCAACGTCCTGACTTTC.

The chain employs TRBV9 and TRBJ2-7; 7 positions agree with TRBD1. Germline CDR1 SGDLS, CDR2 YYNGEE. After removal of 5 bases from V and 2 bases from J, the junction contained 4 bases not matched to a gene. The CDR3 loop spans 13 amino acids. The CDR3 DNA reads TGTGCCAGCAGTAGGGACAGCACCTACGAGCAGTACTTC. The encoded protein is CASSRDSTYEQYF.

The chain combines TRBV2 with TRBJ2-7, with D possibly matching TRBD2 (6 bases). Per the germline V gene, CDR1 is SNHLY and CDR2 is FYNNEI. The CDR3 extends over 14 amino acids. V lost 5 bases and J 5 bases, leaving 16 bases between the germline ends. The CDR3 DNA follows: TGTGCCAGCAGTCCCCGGGACTGGGGCCACGAGCAGTACTTC. Amino acids: CASSPRDWGHEQYF.

This rearrangement joins TRBV5-4 to TRBJ1-2; no definite D call. V shed 7 bases and J shed 4 bases, with 11 bases lying between them. The CDR3 extends over 12 amino acids. CDR1 and CDR2 (germline): SGHNT, YYREEE (reference sequence). The CDR3: CASSKASYGYTF. The DNA of the CDR3 is TGTGCCAGCTCAAAAGCAAGCTATGGCTACACCTTC.

This clone has only one observation. The sample has other DNA sequences that encode this CDR3 too. The V call is TRBV3-1 (or the pseudogene TRBV3-2), the J call TRBJ2-7; D is perhaps TRBD1 (6 bases). The CDR3 consists of 11 residues. Between the trimmed V and J ends, which lost 3 bases and 6 bases, there was a span of 6 bases. CDR1 and CDR2 from the germline V gene are LGHDT and YNNKEL (reference sequence). The CDR3 is CASSQGAEQYF. The CDR3 DNA follows: TGTGCCAGCAGCCAGGGGGCCGAGCAGTACTTC.

The J gene is TRBJ2-2, the V gene TRBV9; tentatively, D is TRBD2 (5 bases). This CDR3 comprises 16 residues. Germline V gives CDR1 SGDLS, CDR2 YYNGEE. Between the trimmed V and J ends, which lost 0 bases and 0 bases, there was a span of 9 bases. The CDR3 DNA sequence: TGTGCCAGCAGCGTAGATGCGGGTACGAACACCGGGGAGCTGTTTTTT. Residues: CASSVDAGTNTGELFF.

V gene TRBV5-1 combines with J gene TRBJ2-3; the D gene is possibly TRBD1 (6 bases). CDR1 and CDR2 from the germline V gene are SGHRS and YFSETQ. The V end lost 1 base, the J end lost 2 bases, and 11 bases lay between the germline ends. The CDR3 is 15 amino acids. This CDR3 is CASSLTGLVTDTQYF. The CDR3 DNA is TGCGCCAGCAGCTTGACAGGGCTAGTCACAGATACGCAGTATTTT.

This chain uses TRBV28 with TRBJ2-1; 7 nucleotides align to TRBD2. J was trimmed by 9 bases and V by 5 bases; bases with no gene match: 10. Germline V gives CDR1 MDHEN, CDR2 SYDVKM. The CDR3 is 14 amino acids. The CDR3: CASSPPRRGGEQFF. The CDR3 DNA reads as TGTGCCAGCAGTCCCCCCCGGCGCGGGGGTGAGCAGTTCTTC. The full variable domain, its missing parts supplied by reference TRBV28 and TRBJ2-1, is DVKVTQSSRYLVKRTGEKVFLECVQDMDHENMFWYRQDPGLGLRLIYFSYDVKMKEKGDIPEGYSVSREKKERFSLILESASTNQTSMYLCASSPPRRGGEQFFGPGTRLTVL.

The chain uses TRBV7-3 and TRBJ2-3; a possible D gene is TRBD2 (5 bases). V shed 5 bases and J shed 5 bases, with 11 bases lying between them. CDR1 is SGHTA, CDR2 FQGTGA, per germline. There are 13 residues in the CDR3. CDR3 DNA sequence: TGTGCCAGCAGCCCCGGGAAGAGAGATACGCAGTATTTT. Its translation: CASSPGKRDTQYF.

V is TRBV6-5 and J is TRBJ2-7; 7 bases fit TRBD1. The CDR3 extends over 15 amino acids. J gave up 0 bases and V 7 bases, and 9 bases lay outside the gene matches. The germline gives CDR1 MNHEY, CDR2 SVGAGI. As DNA, the CDR3 is TGTGCCAGCACCGAACGACAGGGCCCCTCCTACGAGCAGTACTTC. Its translation: CASTERQGPSYEQYF.

The chain recombines TRBV5-1 with TRBJ1-5; 9 nucleotides agree with TRBD1. Per germline, CDR1 SGHRS and CDR2 YFSETQ. The CDR3 contains 15 residues. The ends lost 2 bases at V and 5 bases at J; junction bases unmatched: 5. The CDR3 region is CASSLATGGHQPQHF. As DNA, the CDR3 is TGCGCCAGCAGCTTAGCTACAGGGGGCCATCAGCCCCAGCATTTT.

The chain links TRBV30 to TRBJ1-1, with D maybe TRBD1 (5 bases). Trimming left V 7 bases short and J 1 base short, with 10 bases between. CDR3 length: 12 residues. Per germline, CDR1 GTSNPN and CDR2 SVGIG (reference sequence). The CDR3 here is CASLGENTEAFF. The CDR3 region has the DNA TGTGCCTCTTTAGGGGAGAACACTGAAGCTTTCTTT.

J is TRBJ2-4 and V is TRBV12-3 or TRBV12-4; the D gene is possibly TRBD1 (6 bases). The ends were cut back, 7 bases at V and 3 bases at J, with 7 bases in the middle. This CDR3 has 12 amino acids. The CDR3, as DNA: TGTGCCAGCAAGGGGGTCAAAAACATTCAGTACTTC. This translates into CASKGVKNIQYF.

This chain connects TRBV29-1 to TRBJ2-2; D uncertain. The CDR3 runs to 11 residues. Germline loops: CDR1 SQVTM, CDR2 ANQGSEA. Between the trimmed V and J ends, which lost 7 bases and 3 bases, there was a span of 6 bases. Written as DNA, the CDR3 is TGCAGCGGTGGAGACACCGGGGAGCTGTTTTTT. This codes for CSGGDTGELFF.

This chain uses TRBV27 with TRBJ2-3; no reliable D call. V shed 6 bases and J shed 9 bases, with 13 bases lying between them. Looked up from germline, CDR1 is MNHEY and CDR2 is SMNVEV (reference sequence). The CDR3 runs 12 residues. The CDR3 loop is CASRGPERTQYF. CDR3 DNA: TGTGCCAGCAGGGGCCCGGAAAGAACGCAGTATTTT.

This chain joins TRBV10-3 and TRBJ2-7; 7 bases are shared with TRBD1. Germline lookup yields CDR1 ENHRY and CDR2 SYGVKD. This CDR3 contains 12 residues. The ends lost 8 bases at V and 6 bases at J; junction bases unmatched: 7. CDR3 loop: CAIGRQGFEQYF. DNA of the CDR3: TGTGCCATCGGGCGACAGGGCTTCGAGCAGTACTTC.

The chain links TRBV27 to TRBJ2-4; 10 nucleotides align to TRBD2. The CDR3 contains 16 residues. Germline assignment: CDR1 MNHEY and CDR2 SMNVEV (reference sequence). With V trimmed by 4 bases and J by 10 bases, 13 bases remained unmatched. The CDR3 DNA follows: TGTGCCAGCAGTTATCGACTAGCGGGTCCTTCACGGATTCAGTACTTC. This sequence encodes CASSYRLAGPSRIQYF.

The chain uses TRBV5-4 and TRBJ2-1; 8 bases agree with TRBD2. The V segment lost 4 bases and the J segment 5 bases; nucleotides outside the gene matches: 11. This CDR3 is built from 16 residues. Germline CDR1 SGHNT, CDR2 YYREEE (reference sequence). The CDR3 nucleotides read TGTGCCAGCAGCCTTAGTAGCGGGACGCCCCACAATGAGCAGTTCTTC. Encoded protein: CASSLSSGTPHNEQFF. The variable domain in full, with the rest retrieved from reference TRBV5-4 and TRBJ2-1, is ETGVTQSPTHLIKTRGQQVTLRCSSQSGHNTVSWYQQALGQGPQFIFQYYREEENGRGNFPPRFSGLQFPNYSSELNVNALELDDSALYLCASSLSSGTPHNEQFFGPGTRLTVL.

By its share, this clone is medium-sized (0.01 to 0.1%). CDR3 loop: CASSPTATNQPQHF. In DNA form, the CDR3 reads TGTGCCAGCAGCCCGACAGCGACCAATCAGCCCCAGCATTTT. This chain connects TRBV2 to TRBJ1-5; TRBD1 is a possible D gene (5 bases). The CDR3 spans 14 residues. V shed 6 bases and J shed 3 bases, with 12 bases lying between them. Germline V gene data show CDR1 as SNHLY and CDR2 as FYNNEI.

V gene TRBV6-2 or TRBV6-3 combines with J gene TRBJ1-4; weak D call: TRBD1 (5 bases). Trimming stripped 0 bases from V and 2 bases from J, with 22 bases between. The V gene's germline CDR1 is MNHEY and CDR2 SVGEGT. The CDR3 totals 20 residues. The CDR3 loop is CASSYSIGAGGKATNEKLFF. In DNA form, the CDR3 reads TGTGCCAGCAGTTACTCTATCGGTGCGGGGGGAAAGGCTACTAATGAAAAACTGTTTTTT.

This chain links TRBV4-3 with TRBJ2-7; perhaps TRBD1 as D (6 bases). This CDR3 is built from 15 residues. The germline V gene encodes CDR1 LGHNA and CDR2 YSLEER. The ends were cut back, 2 bases at V and 6 bases at J, with 17 bases in the middle. The CDR3 reads CASSQTYREGREQYF. In nucleotides, the CDR3 is TGCGCCAGCAGCCAAACATACAGGGAAGGACGCGAGCAGTACTTC.

This sequence joins TRBV9 and TRBJ2-1; 13 nucleotides line up with TRBD2. This CDR3 is 21 amino acids long. Germline V CDR1 and CDR2: SGDLS, YYNGEE. V was pared by 4 bases and J by 0 bases, with 16 bases of the junction left unmatched. Here the CDR3 DNA reads TGTGCCAGCAGCCATACGGGGGGGACTAGCGGGACGACCCTCTCCTACAATGAGCAGTTCTTC. Its protein is CASSHTGGTSGTTLSYNEQFF.

V usage is TRBV27 and J usage is TRBJ2-7, with D maybe TRBD1 (5 bases). Trimming removed 5 bases at V and 4 bases at J, with 6 bases between. This CDR3 is built from 11 residues. Germline lookup yields CDR1 MNHEY and CDR2 SMNVEV (reference sequence). CDR3 sequence (DNA): TGTGCCAGCAGTCAGGGATACGAGCAGTACTTC. As protein: CASSQGYEQYF.

The gene calls are TRBV7-2 and TRBJ2-2; 9 bases are a match to TRBD1. V lost 4 bases and J lost 5; bases outside the gene matches: 8. Germline V CDR1 and CDR2: SGHTA, FQGNSA. This CDR3 has 16 residues. The CDR3 nucleotides are TGTGCCAGCAGCTCGGGACAGGGAGGGAGGACCGGGGAGCTGTTTTTT. It yields the protein CASSSGQGGRTGELFF.

This clone was detected only a few times. The V and J genes are TRBV20-1 and TRBJ1-6; 7 bases are shared with TRBD1. V lost 3 bases and J lost 6; bases outside the gene matches: 8. Germline V CDR1 and CDR2: DFQATT, SNEGSKA (reference sequence). This CDR3 is 15 amino acids long. The CDR3 DNA follows: TGCAGTGCTAGTGACATAAGACAGGGTAATTCACCCCTCCACTTT. Translating gives CSASDIRQGNSPLHF.